The clone carrying this T cell receptor beta chain has a count of ten or more. What it binds is unknown. Germline CDR1 and CDR2: MNHEY and SMNVEV (reference sequence). CDR3 length: 12 amino acids. With 4 bases removed from V and 4 bases from J, the gap between germline ends came to 4 bases. Unique molecular identifiers were built into the TCRbeta library. TCRdb used MiXCR to reprocess the PCR reads, holding one entry per CDR3 protein. The repertoire holds fewer than 550,000 distinct CDR3 sequences, with about an eighth as singletons. The sample is drawn from a study of T-cell reconstitution after alpha-beta-depleted transplantation in children. Study-wide results and limits: After transplant, at about two months, alpha-beta T cells were reportedly derived from several hundred expanded graft clones.

Sequenced here: PBMCs, mostly from graft donor cells, sampled 180 days after TCRalphabeta/CD19-depleted stem cell transplant. The chain is built from TRBV27 and TRBJ1-4; D ambiguous. The source of this sequence is a female patient younger than 10 who had a stem cell transplant for aplastic anemia, so the T cells may come from the graft donor. The CDR3 DNA sequence: TGTGCCAGCAGTTCGCATAATGAAAAACTGTTTTTT. Protein sequence: CASSSHNEKLFF.